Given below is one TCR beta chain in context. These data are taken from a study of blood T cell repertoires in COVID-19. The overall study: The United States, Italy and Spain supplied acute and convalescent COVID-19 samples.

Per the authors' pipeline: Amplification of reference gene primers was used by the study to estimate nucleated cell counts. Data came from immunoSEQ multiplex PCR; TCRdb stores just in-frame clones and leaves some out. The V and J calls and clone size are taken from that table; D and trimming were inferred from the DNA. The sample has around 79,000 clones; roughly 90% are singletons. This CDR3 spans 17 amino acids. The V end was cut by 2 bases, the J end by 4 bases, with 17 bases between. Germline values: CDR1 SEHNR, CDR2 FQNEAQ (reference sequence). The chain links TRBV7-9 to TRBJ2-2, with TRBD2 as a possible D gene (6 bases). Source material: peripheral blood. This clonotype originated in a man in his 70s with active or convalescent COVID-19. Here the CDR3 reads CASSLRLGLSTTGELFF. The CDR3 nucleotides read TGTGCCAGCAGCTTAAGGTTGGGACTCTCAACCACCGGGGAGCTGTTTTTT.